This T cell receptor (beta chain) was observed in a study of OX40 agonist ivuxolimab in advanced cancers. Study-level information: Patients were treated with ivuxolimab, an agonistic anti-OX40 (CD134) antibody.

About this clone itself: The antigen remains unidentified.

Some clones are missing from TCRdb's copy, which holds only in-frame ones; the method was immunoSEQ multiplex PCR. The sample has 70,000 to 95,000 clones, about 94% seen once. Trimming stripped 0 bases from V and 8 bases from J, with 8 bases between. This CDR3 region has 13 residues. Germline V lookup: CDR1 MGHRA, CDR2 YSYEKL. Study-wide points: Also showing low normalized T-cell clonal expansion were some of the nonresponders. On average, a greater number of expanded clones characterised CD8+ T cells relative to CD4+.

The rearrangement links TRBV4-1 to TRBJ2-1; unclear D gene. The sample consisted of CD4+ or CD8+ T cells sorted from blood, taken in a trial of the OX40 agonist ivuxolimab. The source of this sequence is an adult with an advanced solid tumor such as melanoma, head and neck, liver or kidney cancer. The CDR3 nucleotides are TGCGCCAGCAGCCAAGACCAGCCAGATGAGCAGTTCTTC. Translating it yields CASSQDQPDEQFF.